The rows below give T cell receptor beta chains drawn from one sample of a study of T cell responses to AZD1222 COVID-19 vaccine. This table comes from immunoSEQ multiplex PCR, and its TCRdb copy is limited to in-frame clones, with some not included. The repertoire includes around 83,000 clones, 88% of them detected once, and under 25% sits in the top ten. Here the sequenced sample was peripheral blood, taken on day 0 of AZD1222 vaccination. Receptors originate from an adult in good health. Each CDR3 is given without its conserved first and last residue. The order of the fields is J gene, clone size, V gene, CDR3 protein. The size entry is marked missing in some rows and otherwise reads once, few, many or a size class.

TRBJ2-5,-,TRBV10-2,ASSVGTGIETQY
TRBJ2-1,once,TRBV4-3,ASSQLLEHEQF
TRBJ2-4,-,TRBV5-4,ASSKDPYGAKNIQY
TRBJ1-1,few,TRBV3-1/TRBV3-2,ASSQEGVREAF
TRBJ1-6,-,TRBV18,ASSPGPPTGGNSPLH
TRBJ2-7,-,TRBV3-1/TRBV3-2,ASSQAGEQY
TRBJ1-2,-,TRBV6-5,ASSYGRRDGYT
TRBJ2-2,few,TRBV4-3,ASSQDPQGGNTGELF
TRBJ1-1,-,TRBV5-1,ASSLVAANTEAF
TRBJ1-2,-,TRBV6-2/TRBV6-3,ASSYKINYGYT
TRBJ1-2,once,TRBV4-3,ASSQVLYGGRGYT
TRBJ2-7,few,TRBV4-2,ASSQESGGSYEQY
TRBJ2-1,-,TRBV9,ASGGRNEQF
TRBJ2-4,-,TRBV10-2,ASSDMSAAKNIQY
TRBJ1-5,-,TRBV28,ASSPRGRGGNQPQH
TRBJ2-7,once,TRBV20-1,SAGVVYEQY
TRBJ2-1,-,TRBV5-1,ASSSIGPYNEQF
TRBJ2-7,once,TRBV7-9,ASSTTGPSYEQY
TRBJ2-2,few,TRBV10-2,ASRPSGAGTGELF
TRBJ2-2,-,TRBV5-4,ASSLGGPTGELF
TRBJ1-5,-,TRBV28,ASSYNQPQH
TRBJ2-3,-,TRBV11-3,ASSSGRAQDTQY
TRBJ1-2,-,TRBV4-1,ASSQERRGYT
TRBJ1-2,few,TRBV5-8,ASSFGRGYGYT
TRBJ1-6,-,TRBV10-3,AIRGLNSPLH
TRBJ2-2,-,TRBV9,ASSPGQGGFGELF
TRBJ2-7,-,TRBV11-2,ASSSWDSNAYEQY
TRBJ2-7,-,TRBV5-1,ASSLNTGASYEQY
TRBJ1-4,-,TRBV5-4,ASSFWGQTNEKLF
TRBJ1-1,-,TRBV5-1,ASSLTAEWTEAF
TRBJ2-3,-,TRBV9,ASSVEQGGDTQY
TRBJ2-1,few,TRBV7-9,AQDGTTNEQF
TRBJ2-7,-,TRBV6-5,ASSYSFTGRYEQY
TRBJ2-2,-,TRBV7-6,ASSLVPSGSYSGELF
TRBJ1-5,-,TRBV19,ARPLGRINQPQH
TRBJ2-7,once,TRBV7-6,ASSAPGGSEQY
TRBJ2-2,once,TRBV11-3,ASSLRDPGELF
TRBJ2-1,-,TRBV23-1,ASWTPGLAFNEQF
TRBJ1-5,once,TRBV3-1/TRBV3-2,ASSQVHGGNQPQH
TRBJ2-3,-,TRBV5-6,ASTPYGTGNADTQY
TRBJ2-5,-,TRBV29-1,SVSETQY
TRBJ1-1,medium-sized,TRBV19,ASSRAGTNTEAF